A selection of T cell receptor beta chains follows, all from one sample in a study of T cells in Graves' hyperthyroidism and ophthalmopathy. One entry per CDR3 protein results from TCRdb running MiXCR on the multiplex PCR reads. The data contain around 690,000 distinct CDR3 sequences, 17% of them seen just once; the ten biggest clones take up 15% to 19%. The sample consisted of blood. Receptor source: a man in his fifties with Graves' hyperthyroidism. The CDR3 runs from the conserved cysteine through the conserved F or W. The D gene is left open where the match is weak. Clone size is shown for a subset of rows, as once, few, many or a class of expanded clone.

TRBJ1-1 TRBV19 - TRBD1 TGTGCCAGTAGTATAACACAGGGGAAGAACACTGAAGCTTTCTTT CASSITQGKNTEAFF
TRBJ2-3 TRBV4-1 - TRBD2 TGCGCCAGCAGCCTGATAGCGGGAAATAGGGCAGATACGCAGTATTTT CASSLIAGNRADTQYF
TRBJ2-7 TRBV27 few TRBD2 TGTGCCAGCAGTTCCTTACTAGCGGGAGGGCCCCACGAGCAGTACTTC CASSSLLAGGPHEQYF
TRBJ2-3 TRBV19 many - TGTGCCAGTAGTGTCAGCGGAGGACCCCCACGGGATACGCAGTATTTT CASSVSGGPPRDTQYF
TRBJ2-7 TRBV12-3/TRBV12-4 many - TGTGCCAGCAGTGGAGGAGCCTTTTACGAGCAGTACTTC CASSGGAFYEQYF
TRBJ2-3 TRBV12-3/TRBV12-4 many - TGTGCCAGCAATCAGCGAGAAGATACGCAGTATTTT CASNQREDTQYF
TRBJ1-1 TRBV12-3/TRBV12-4 - TRBD1 TGTGCCAGCAGACAATCGACAGGGAAGACTGAAGCTTTCTTT CASRQSTGKTEAFF
TRBJ1-2 TRBV2 many - TGTGCCAGCAGTGATAGACAAGGAAGCTATGGCTACACCTTC CASSDRQGSYGYTF
TRBJ2-1 TRBV24-1 - - TGTGCCACCAGTGATCCCGGGACAGCGGGAGTAAGTGAGCAGTTCTTC CATSDPGTAGVSEQFF
TRBJ2-3 TRBV20-1 many - TGCAGTGCTAGAGATTCGGACTATAGTAGGCCAGATACGCAGTATTTT CSARDSDYSRPDTQYF
TRBJ2-3 TRBV6-1 many TRBD2 TGTGCCAGCAGTAAAGGACTAGCCTCAGGCACAGATACGCAGTATTTT CASSKGLASGTDTQYF
TRBJ2-7 TRBV28 many TRBD2 TGTGCCAGCGAGGATACTAGCGGGAGGTCCTACGAGCAGTACTTC CASEDTSGRSYEQYF
TRBJ1-2 TRBV5-5 - - TGTGCCAGCAGCTTGGTTGCGTCAGGTTATGGCTACACCTTC CASSLVASGYGYTF
TRBJ2-2 TRBV24-1 few - TGTGCCACCAGTCCGACGCGGGTAAACACCGGGGAGCTGTTTTTT CATSPTRVNTGELFF
TRBJ1-1 TRBV20-1 many - TGCAGTGCTAGAGACCTAGACTGGAACACTGAAGCTTTCTTT CSARDLDWNTEAFF
TRBJ1-6 TRBV4-2 - - TGTGCCAGCAGCCAAGGGACAACCGATAATTCACCCCTCCACTTT CASSQGTTDNSPLHF
TRBJ1-5 TRBV2 many TRBD1 TGTGCCAGCAGCCGTGACAGGGGAGAGCAGCCCCAGCATTTT CASSRDRGEQPQHF
TRBJ2-3 TRBV11-2 few - TGTGCCAGCAGCTCCATTACCGGGACCTCCACAGATACGCAGTATTTT CASSSITGTSTDTQYF
TRBJ1-1 TRBV6-2/TRBV6-3 - - TGTGCCAGCAGCCTATTAAGGGCACCGCAGAACACTGAAGTTTTCTTT CASSLLRAPQNTEVFF
TRBJ2-1 TRBV6-2/TRBV6-3 - - TGTGCCAGCAGTCAAGGACTGAACTCCTACAATGAGCAGTTCTTC CASSQGLNSYNEQFF
TRBJ2-5 TRBV7-9 many - TGTGCCAGCAGCCCAATATGGCAGTCCCAAGAGACCCAGTACTTC CASSPIWQSQETQYF
TRBJ2-5 TRBV7-2 many TRBD2 TGTGCCAGCAGCTTAGAAACTAGCGGGAGGGAGACCCAGTACTTC CASSLETSGRETQYF
TRBJ2-1 TRBV6-1 - - TGTGCCAGCAGGGAGGGTTATGAGCAGTTCTTC CASREGYEQFF
TRBJ2-5 TRBV10-3 many - TGTGCCATCAGTCTTCGGAAGTTGGGGACCCAGTACTTC CAISLRKLGTQYF
TRBJ1-5 TRBV27 many TRBD1 TGTGCCAGCAGTTCTAAAACCGGGACAGGGAATAGTCAGCCCCAGCATTTT CASSSKTGTGNSQPQHF
TRBJ2-3 TRBV7-9 many TRBD1 TGTGCCAGCAGCCCGGGGACAGGGGTGGTAGATACGCAGTATTTT CASSPGTGVVDTQYF
TRBJ2-7 TRBV30 many - TGTGCCTGGAGTGTTCAGGGAACTGAGCAGTACTTC CAWSVQGTEQYF